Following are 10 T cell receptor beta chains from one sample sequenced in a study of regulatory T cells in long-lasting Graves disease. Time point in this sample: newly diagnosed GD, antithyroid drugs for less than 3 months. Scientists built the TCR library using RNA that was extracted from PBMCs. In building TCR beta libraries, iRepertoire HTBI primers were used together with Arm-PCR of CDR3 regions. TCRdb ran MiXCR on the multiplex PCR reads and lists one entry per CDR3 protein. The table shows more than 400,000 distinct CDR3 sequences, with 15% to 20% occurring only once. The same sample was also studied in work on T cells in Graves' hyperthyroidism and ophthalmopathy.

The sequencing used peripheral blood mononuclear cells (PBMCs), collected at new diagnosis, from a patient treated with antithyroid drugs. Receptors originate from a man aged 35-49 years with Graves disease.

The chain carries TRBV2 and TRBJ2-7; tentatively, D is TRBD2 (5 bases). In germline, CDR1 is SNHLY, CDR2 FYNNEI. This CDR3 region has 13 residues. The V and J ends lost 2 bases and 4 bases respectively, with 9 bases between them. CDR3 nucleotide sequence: TGTGCCAGCAGTGAATTGGGCGGGTACGAGCAGTACTTC. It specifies CASSELGGYEQYF.

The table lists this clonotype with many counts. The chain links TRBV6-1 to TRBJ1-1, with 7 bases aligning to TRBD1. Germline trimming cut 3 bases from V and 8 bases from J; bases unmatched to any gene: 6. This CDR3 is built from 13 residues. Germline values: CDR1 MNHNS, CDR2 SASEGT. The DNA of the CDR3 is TGTGCCAGCAGTGAGCGGACAGGAAAAGAAGCTTTCTTT. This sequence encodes CASSERTGKEAFF.

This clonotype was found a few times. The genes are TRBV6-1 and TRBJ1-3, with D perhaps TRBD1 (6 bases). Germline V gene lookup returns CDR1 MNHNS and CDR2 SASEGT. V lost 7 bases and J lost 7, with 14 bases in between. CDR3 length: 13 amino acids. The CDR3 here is CASTTGRRNTIYF. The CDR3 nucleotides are TGTGCCAGCACCACAGGGCGGAGGAACACCATATATTTT.

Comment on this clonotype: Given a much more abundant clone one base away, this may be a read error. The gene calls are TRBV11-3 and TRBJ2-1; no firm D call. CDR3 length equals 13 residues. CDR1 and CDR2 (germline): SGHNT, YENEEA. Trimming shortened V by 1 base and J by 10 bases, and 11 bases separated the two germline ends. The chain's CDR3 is CASSLGARLEQFF. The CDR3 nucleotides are TGTGCCAGCAGCTTAGGGGCCCGACTGGAGCAGTTCTTC.

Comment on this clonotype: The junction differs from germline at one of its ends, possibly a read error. The CDR3 spells CVSSMRGSTGELFF. Here the CDR3 DNA reads TGTGTCAGTAGTATGCGTGGGAGCACCGGGGAGCTGTTTTTT. The chain uses TRBV19 and TRBJ2-2, with D possibly being TRBD2 (5 bases). This CDR3 has 14 residues. CDR1 LNHDA and CDR2 SQIVND come from the germline V gene (reference sequence).

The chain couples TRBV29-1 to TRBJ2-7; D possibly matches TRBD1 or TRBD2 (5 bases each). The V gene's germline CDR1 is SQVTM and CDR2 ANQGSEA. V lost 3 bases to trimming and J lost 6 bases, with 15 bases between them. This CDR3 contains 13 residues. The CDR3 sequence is CSVEGGQGSEQYF. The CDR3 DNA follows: TGCAGCGTTGAGGGCGGGCAGGGCTCCGAGCAGTACTTC.

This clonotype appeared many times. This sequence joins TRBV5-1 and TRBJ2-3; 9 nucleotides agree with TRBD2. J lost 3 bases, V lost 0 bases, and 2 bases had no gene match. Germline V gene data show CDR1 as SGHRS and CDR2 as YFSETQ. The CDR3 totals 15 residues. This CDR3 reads CASSLELAGTDTQYF. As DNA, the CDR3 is TGCGCCAGCAGCTTGGAACTAGCGGGTACAGATACGCAGTATTTT.

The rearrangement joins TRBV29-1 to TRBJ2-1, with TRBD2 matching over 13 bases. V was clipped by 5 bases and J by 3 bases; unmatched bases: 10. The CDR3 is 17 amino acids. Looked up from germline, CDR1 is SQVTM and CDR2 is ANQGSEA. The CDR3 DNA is TGCAGCGTTACCCCCCGGACTAGCGGGAGTCTCTACAATGAGCAGTTCTTC. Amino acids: CSVTPRTSGSLYNEQFF.

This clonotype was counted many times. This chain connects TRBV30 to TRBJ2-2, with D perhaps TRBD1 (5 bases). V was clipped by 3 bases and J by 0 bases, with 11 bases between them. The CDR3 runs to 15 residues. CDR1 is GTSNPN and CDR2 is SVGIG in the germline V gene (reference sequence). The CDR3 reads CAWRDTTTNTGELFF. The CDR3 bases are TGTGCCTGGAGGGACACGACCACGAACACCGGGGAGCTGTTTTTT.

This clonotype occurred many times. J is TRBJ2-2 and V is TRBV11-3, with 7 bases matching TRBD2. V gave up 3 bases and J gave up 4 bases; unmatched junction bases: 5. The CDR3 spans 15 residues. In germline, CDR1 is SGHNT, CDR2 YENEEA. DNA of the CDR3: TGTGCCAGCAGCTTCGCGGGAGCCCTCACCGGGGAGCTGTTTTTT. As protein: CASSFAGALTGELFF. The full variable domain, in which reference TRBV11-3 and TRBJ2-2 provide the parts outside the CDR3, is EAGVVQSPRYKIIEKKQPVAFWCNPISGHNTLYWYLQNLGQGPELLIRYENEEAVDDSQLPKDRFSAERLKGVDSTLKIQPAELGDSAVYLCASSFAGALTGELFFGEGSRLTVL.